This entry lists 8 T cell receptor beta chains sequenced from one sample in a study of blood T cell repertoires in COVID-19. Assay used: immunoSEQ multiplex PCR; TCRdb lists only in-frame clones, some missing. The sample gives about 35,000 clones, about 80% of which show up once; approximately 3.7% is in the top ten. Material for sequencing was peripheral blood. The receptors originated from a man aged 45-65 years with acute or convalescent COVID-19.

This clone was seen once. The V gene is TRBV28, the J gene TRBJ1-5, with 7 nucleotides matching TRBD1. The CDR3 totals 15 residues. Germline V gene sequence: CDR1 MDHEN, CDR2 SYDVKM. The trim removed 4 bases at V and 5 bases at J, leaving 8 bases unmatched. The CDR3 sequence: CASSWGDRVDQPQHF. CDR3 in DNA: TGTGCCAGCAGTTGGGGAGACAGGGTCGATCAGCCCCAGCATTTT.

The rearrangement joins TRBV30 to TRBJ2-1, with D possibly matching TRBD2 (6 bases). The CDR3 is 15 amino acids. CDR1 is GTSNPN, CDR2 SVGIG, per germline (reference sequence). V shed 0 bases and J shed 2 bases, with 11 bases lying between them. The CDR3 nucleotides read TGTGCCTGGAGTGTACACGGGGGAACCTACAATGAGCAGTTCTTC. Translation: CAWSVHGGTYNEQFF.

The CDR3 nucleotides are TGCGCCAGCAGTGATTTGAGGACTGCCAATGAGCAGTTCTTC. Translating gives CASSDLRTANEQFF. The V and J genes are TRBV10-2 and TRBJ2-1; maybe TRBD2 (5 bases). CDR3 size: 14 residues. Germline loops: CDR1 WSHSY, CDR2 SAAADI. V lost 3 bases and J 6 bases, leaving 12 bases between the germline ends.

The chain couples TRBV7-9 to TRBJ1-6; 7 nucleotides agree with TRBD1. J gave up 4 bases and V 7 bases, and 1 base lay outside the gene matches. CDR3 size: 13 residues. Germline CDR1 SEHNR, CDR2 FQNEAQ (reference sequence). In DNA, the CDR3 is TGTGCCAGCAAGGGACAGTATAATTCACCCCTCCACTTT. This codes for CASKGQYNSPLHF.

Details on this clone: One junction end disagrees with the germline gene, perhaps due to a read error. The V gene is TRBV2, the J gene TRBJ2-4; D gene ambiguous. The CDR3 runs 12 residues. The germline V gene has CDR1 SNHLY and CDR2 FYNNEI. CDR3 nucleotide sequence: TGTGCCAGCAGTGGTGAGCGAAAAGACCTCCACTTC. Protein: CASSGERKDLHF. Full variable domain (missing parts from reference TRBV2 and TRBJ2-4): EPEVTQTPSHQVTQMGQEVILRCVPISNHLYFYWYRQILGQKVEFLVSFYNNEISEKSEIFDDQFSVERPDGSNFTLKIRSTKLEDSAMYFCASSGERKDLHFGAGTRLSVL.

The CDR3 is CSLLLAGANEQFF. The CDR3 DNA follows: TGCAGCCTCCTACTAGCGGGAGCCAATGAGCAGTTCTTC. The rearrangement uses TRBV29-1 and TRBJ2-1, with 11 nucleotides matching TRBD2. Germline CDR1 and CDR2: SQVTM and ANQGSEA. The CDR3 spans 13 residues. J was trimmed by 6 bases and V by 8 bases; bases with no gene match: 6.

The rearrangement uses TRBV5-1 and TRBJ2-2; 8 bases agree with TRBD2. V lost 4 bases, J lost 7 bases, and 12 bases stayed unmatched. Germline V gene data show CDR1 as SGHRS and CDR2 as YFSETQ. The CDR3 length is 16 residues. CDR3 region: CASSTQRGPEGGELFF. DNA for the CDR3: TGCGCCAGCAGCACCCAGCGGGGGCCTGAGGGCGGGGAGCTGTTTTTT.

CDR3 sequence reads: CASSLLAGGPNNEQFF. CDR3 DNA sequence: TGCGCCAGCAGCTTATTAGCGGGAGGGCCGAACAATGAGCAGTTCTTC. This sequence joins TRBV5-1 and TRBJ2-1, with 11 bases that match TRBD2. Germline-derived CDR1 and CDR2 are SGHRS and YFSETQ. The CDR3 is 16 amino acids. Losses at the gene ends were 2 bases for V and 5 bases for J; bases not matched to a gene: 6.